These T cell receptor beta chains were read from a single sample in a study of cytomegalovirus exposure and HLA in healthy donors. TCRdb's copy holds only in-frame clones and misses some; the assay was immunoSEQ multiplex PCR. This sample yields about 170,000 clones, of which about 76% are seen a single time; 5.4% belongs to the top ten. Input material: PBMCs. All receptors derive from a woman between 18 and 29 years old in good health and CMV-seropositive. Both conserved end residues are part of each CDR3. The order of the fields is clone size, J gene, D gene, V gene, CDR3 protein, CDR3 DNA. A D gene is named only where the DNA matches it firmly. The size entry is marked missing in some rows and otherwise reads once, few, many or a size class.

>few|TRBJ1-1|TRBD1|TRBV12-5
CASGLVLEGANTEAFF
TGTGCTAGTGGTTTGGTTTTAGAGGGGGCTAACACTGAAGCTTTCTTT
>NA|TRBJ2-3|TRBD2|TRBV4-2
CASSQEGLAGGYTSTDTQYF
TGTGCCAGCAGCCAAGAGGGACTAGCGGGGGGGTATACTAGCACAGATACGCAGTATTTT
>NA|TRBJ1-5|NA|TRBV28
CASSGGLKNQPQHF
TGTGCCAGCAGCGGGGGTTTAAAGAATCAGCCCCAGCATTTT
>NA|TRBJ1-6|NA|TRBV6-5
CASSIRGPYNSPLHF
TGTGCCAGCAGCATTCGAGGCCCCTATAATTCACCCCTCCACTTT
>few|TRBJ2-2|TRBD1|TRBV4-1
CASSRETGGSGELFF
TGCGCCAGCAGCCGGGAGACAGGGGGCTCCGGGGAGCTGTTTTTT
>NA|TRBJ2-2|NA|TRBV12-2
CASRSLSGGENTGELFF
TGTGCAAGTCGCTCCCTTAGCGGGGGAGAGAACACCGGGGAGCTGTTTTTT
>NA|TRBJ1-2|NA|TRBV7-9
CASSLGRPSLYGYTF
TGTGCCAGCAGCCTGGGCAGGCCCTCCCTCTATGGCTACACCTTC
>NA|TRBJ2-1|TRBD2|TRBV9
CASSVDGLAPYNEQFF
TGTGCCAGCAGCGTAGACGGACTAGCGCCCTACAATGAGCAGTTCTTC
>NA|TRBJ1-3|NA|TRBV5-4
CASSLGAGSGNTIYF
TGTGCCAGCAGCTTGGGGGCTGGCTCTGGAAACACCATATATTTT
>NA|TRBJ2-7|NA|TRBV6-5
CASSYDGAYEQYF
TGTGCCAGCAGTTACGACGGAGCCTACGAGCAGTACTTC
>NA|TRBJ1-6|NA|TRBV7-3
CASSPSGDSPLHF
TGTGCCAGCAGCCCCTCAGGGGATTCACCCCTCCACTTT
>NA|TRBJ2-3|TRBD2|TRBV9
CASSVGSGGSTDTQYF
TGTGCCAGCAGCGTAGGAAGCGGGGGGAGCACAGATACGCAGTATTTT
>NA|TRBJ2-4|TRBD2|TRBV19
CASSYLYRTSGERRNIQYF
TGTGCCAGTAGTTATCTGTACCGGACTAGCGGGGAACGTAGGAACATTCAGTACTTC
>NA|TRBJ2-7|TRBD2|TRBV11-2
CASSSRLAGGSYEQYF
TGTGCCAGCAGCTCACGACTAGCGGGGGGAAGCTACGAGCAGTACTTC
>NA|TRBJ2-1|NA|TRBV6-1
CASSVGDVRFF
TGTGCCAGCAGTGTCGGGGATGTTCGTTTCTTC
>once|TRBJ1-1|NA|TRBV9
CASSVGSGGILTEAFF
TGTGCCAGCAGCGTAGGTTCCGGAGGGATATTAACTGAAGCTTTCTTT
>NA|TRBJ1-3|NA|TRBV7-2
CASTLSPGNTIYF
TGTGCCAGCACCCTCTCCCCGGGAAACACCATATATTTT
>few|TRBJ1-1|NA|TRBV4-2
CASSLISQGSNTEAFF
TGTGCCAGCAGCCTTATATCACAGGGTTCGAACACTGAAGCTTTCTTT
>once|TRBJ1-2|NA|TRBV18
CASSPFSGGYTF
TGTGCCAGCTCACCATTTTCAGGGGGCTACACCTTC
>once|TRBJ2-5|NA|TRBV7-7
CASSLDTSGETQYF
TGTGCTAGCAGCTTAGACACATCGGGAGAGACCCAGTACTTC
>NA|TRBJ2-7|TRBD2|TRBV2
CASRPGLATEQYF
TGTGCCAGCAGGCCGGGACTAGCGACCGAGCAGTACTTC
>NA|TRBJ2-5|TRBD2|TRBV4-3
CASSQITSGGAGETQYF
TGCGCCAGCAGCCAGATAACTAGCGGGGGGGCGGGAGAGACCCAGTACTTC
>NA|TRBJ2-3|TRBD1|TRBV11-3
CASSLGSGQGPDTQYF
TGTGCCAGCAGCTTAGGGTCTGGACAGGGTCCAGATACGCAGTATTTT
>NA|TRBJ1-4|TRBD1|TRBV7-9
CASSDRGRSIPNEKLFF
TGTGCCAGCAGCGACAGGGGGCGATCGATTCCTAATGAAAAACTGTTTTTT
>few|TRBJ2-1|TRBD1|TRBV25-1
CASSESPRQGSSYNEQFF
TGTGCCAGCAGTGAATCCCCCCGACAGGGGAGCTCCTACAATGAGCAGTTCTTC
>NA|TRBJ2-7|TRBD1|TRBV6-6
CASSYSRAGQAYEQYF
TGTGCCAGCAGTTACTCTAGGGCGGGACAGGCCTACGAGCAGTACTTC
>NA|TRBJ2-7|NA|TRBV18
CASSPGSRTYSYEQYF
TGTGCCAGCTCACCAGGGTCGAGGACATACTCCTACGAGCAGTACTTC
>NA|TRBJ2-5|NA|TRBV7-2
CASGAGRLTRETQYF
TGTGCCAGTGGAGCCGGACGCCTTACTAGGGAGACCCAGTACTTC
>NA|TRBJ2-7|TRBD2|TRBV9
CASSVVGGGEQYF
TGTGCCAGCAGCGTAGTTGGCGGGGGCGAGCAGTACTTC
>NA|TRBJ1-1|NA|TRBV2
CASSEATPRGFIMNTEAFF
TGTGCCAGCAGTGAAGCGACCCCCCGGGGGTTTATCATGAACACTGAAGCTTTCTTT
>NA|TRBJ1-1|TRBD1|TRBV6-5
CASSYRRQGNTEAFF
TGTGCCAGCAGTTACCGGAGACAGGGCAACACTGAAGCTTTCTTT
>NA|TRBJ2-5|NA|TRBV11-1
CASSLQGVETQYF
TGTGCCAGCAGCTTACAAGGGGTAGAGACCCAGTACTTC
>few|TRBJ1-2|TRBD1|TRBV5-4
CASSGGQGGYGYTF
TGTGCCAGCAGCGGAGGACAGGGGGGCTATGGCTACACCTTC
>NA|TRBJ2-7|NA|TRBV7-2
CASSLSSTASYEQYF
TGTGCCAGCAGCTTAAGTTCGACAGCATCCTACGAGCAGTACTTC
>few|TRBJ1-2|NA|TRBV25-1
CASSGPRHPNYGYTF
TGTGCCAGCAGTGGACCTCGACACCCTAACTATGGCTACACCTTC
>NA|TRBJ1-6|NA|TRBV27
CASGLTGVSPLHF
TGTGCCAGCGGACTGACGGGGGTATCACCCCTCCACTTT
>NA|TRBJ1-6|NA|TRBV28
CASSSSVSPLHF
TGTGCCAGCAGTTCCTCCGTCTCACCCCTCCACTTT
>few|TRBJ1-5|TRBD1|TRBV19
CASSTRGRDSSNQPQHF
TGTGCCAGTAGTACCAGGGGGCGGGACAGTAGCAATCAGCCCCAGCATTTT
>few|TRBJ2-4|NA|TRBV19
CASSMDYPIKNIQYF
TGTGCCAGTAGTATGGACTACCCTATCAAAAACATTCAGTACTTC
>NA|TRBJ1-1|NA|TRBV7-9
CASSPDRGGTEAFF
TGTGCCAGCAGCCCAGACCGCGGCGGCACTGAAGCTTTCTTT
>NA|TRBJ1-1|NA|TRBV7-9
CASSPQPGQDMNTEAFF
TGTGCCAGCAGCCCCCAACCGGGACAAGACATGAACACTGAAGCTTTCTTT